A single sample is the source of the 12 T cell receptor beta chains below, sequenced in a study of OX40 agonist ivuxolimab in advanced cancers. The assay was immunoSEQ multiplex PCR, and TCRdb's table has in-frame clones only and misses some. This sample carries fewer than 85,000 clones, 90% of them seen once, and the ten largest clones take roughly 0.56%. The specimen was CD4+ or CD8+ T cells sorted from blood, collected in a trial of the OX40 agonist ivuxolimab. The receptors were gathered from an adult with an advanced solid tumor such as melanoma, head and neck, liver or kidney cancer.

The table lists this clone with a few counts. The rearrangement joins TRBV2 to TRBJ2-7; D could derive from TRBD1 or TRBD2 (6 bases each). Trimming removed 5 bases from V and 4 bases from J, with 12 bases in between. The CDR3 contains 13 residues. Germline CDR1 reads SNHLY; CDR2 reads FYNNEI. DNA of the CDR3: TGTGCCAGCAGTTCTCGAGGGGGGTACGAGCAGTACTTC. Translated: CASSSRGGYEQYF.

This clone was observed a single time. Other DNA sequences of this sample code for an identical CDR3. This CDR3 reads CSARDSSYEQYF. The CDR3, as DNA: TGCAGCGCCCGGGACAGTTCCTACGAGCAGTACTTC. The chain couples TRBV29-1 to TRBJ2-7; TRBD1 aligns across 7 bases. This CDR3 comprises 12 residues. J gave up 1 base and V 7 bases, and 4 bases lay outside the gene matches. The germline gives CDR1 SQVTM, CDR2 ANQGSEA.

The V call is TRBV19, the J call TRBJ2-5, with 8 bases fitting TRBD2. V shed 7 bases, J shed 5 bases, and the junction held 15 bases outside the gene matches. Per germline, CDR1 LNHDA and CDR2 SQIVND (reference sequence). This CDR3 comprises 16 residues. The CDR3 is CASTASGRGARETQYF. The CDR3 DNA sequence: TGTGCCAGTACCGCTTCGGGGCGGGGGGCGAGGGAGACCCAGTACTTC.

The sample holds one count of this clone. The chain combines TRBV6-5 with TRBJ2-7; 12 nucleotides match TRBD2. The CDR3 runs 14 residues. Trimming cost V 7 bases and J 3 bases; bases outside gene matches: 4. The V gene's germline CDR1 is MNHEY and CDR2 SVGAGI. CDR3 amino acids: CASTLLAGGYEQYF. In DNA, the CDR3 is TGTGCCAGCACCCTACTAGCGGGAGGCTACGAGCAGTACTTC.

The V call is TRBV5-1, the J call TRBJ1-1; D might be TRBD1 (6 bases). CDR3 length: 15 amino acids. V lost 1 base to trimming and J lost 3 bases, with 13 bases between them. Germline V gives CDR1 SGHRS, CDR2 YFSETQ. CDR3 bases: TGCGCCAGCAGCTTGTTCCGGGGGCTGGACACTGAAGCTTTCTTT. It encodes CASSLFRGLDTEAFF.

J is TRBJ2-5 and V is TRBV5-1; maybe TRBD2 (6 bases). Deletions cut 0 bases from V and 3 bases from J, with 9 bases between. Germline V CDR1 and CDR2: SGHRS, YFSETQ. The CDR3 has 14 residues. CDR3 residues: CASSLEGGKETQYF. DNA of the CDR3: TGCGCCAGCAGCTTGGAGGGAGGAAAAGAGACCCAGTACTTC.

The table lists this clone with a count of one. In DNA, the CDR3 is TGCGCCAGCAGCAGGGACTCGAGCTCCTACAATGAGCAGTTCTTC. It encodes CASSRDSSSYNEQFF. The rearrangement uses TRBV5-1 and TRBJ2-1, with D possibly being TRBD2 (6 bases). The V gene lost 4 bases and the J gene lost 0 bases, with 11 bases spanning the gap. Germline V gene lookup returns CDR1 SGHRS and CDR2 YFSETQ. CDR3 length equals 15 residues.

The genes are TRBV6-6 and TRBJ2-5; 13 bases are shared with TRBD2. The CDR3 length is 16 residues. The germline V gene has CDR1 MNHNY and CDR2 SVGAGI (reference sequence). The J segment lost 5 bases and the V segment lost 2 bases, leaving 5 bases of the junction unmatched. CDR3 sequence (DNA): TGTGCCAGCAGTTACCTAGGACTAGCGGGAGCTGAGACCCAGTACTTC. Protein product: CASSYLGLAGAETQYF.

The chain employs TRBV25-1 and TRBJ2-3, with D possibly TRBD1 on 5 matching bases. Germline CDR1 MGHDK, CDR2 SYGVNS. The CDR3 covers 15 residues. V was pared by 2 bases and J by 6 bases, with 15 bases between. The CDR3 reads CASSEGARTEDTQYF. In DNA, the CDR3 is TGTGCCAGCAGTGAAGGGGCTCGTACCGAGGATACGCAGTATTTT.

J is TRBJ2-1 and V is TRBV10-3; 11 bases line up with TRBD2. J was trimmed by 6 bases and V by 8 bases; bases with no gene match: 3. Germline assignment: CDR1 ENHRY and CDR2 SYGVKD. The CDR3 loop spans 13 amino acids. The CDR3 bases are TGTGCCATCCAAACTAGCGGGGGCAATGAGCAGTTCTTC. This encodes CAIQTSGGNEQFF.

J is TRBJ2-3 and V is TRBV5-1; D is unclear. Germline CDR1 SGHRS, CDR2 YFSETQ. V was cut by 5 bases and J by 2 bases, with 9 bases left in between. This CDR3 is 13 amino acids long. CDR3 DNA: TGCGCCAGCAGTCTGGGTCCCACAGATACGCAGTATTTT. It is translated as CASSLGPTDTQYF. Full variable domain (remainder filled in from reference TRBV5-1 and TRBJ2-3): KAGVTQTPRYLIKTRGQQVTLSCSPISGHRSVSWYQQTPGQGLQFLFEYFSETQRNKGNFPGRFSGRQFSNSRSEMNVSTLELGDSALYLCASSLGPTDTQYFGPGTRLTVL.

The rearrangement uses TRBV7-9 and TRBJ2-1, with TRBD1 identical over 10 bases. V lost 4 bases and J lost 7; bases outside the gene matches: 10. The germline CDR1 and CDR2 sequences are SEHNR and FQNEAQ (reference sequence). This CDR3 has 16 amino acids. CDR3 residues: CASSSRRDRGWNEQFF. The CDR3 coding sequence is TGTGCCAGCAGCTCCCGACGGGACAGGGGTTGGAATGAGCAGTTCTTC.